This T cell receptor beta chain emerged from a study of T cell repertoires in cytomegalovirus infection. This CDR3 region has 11 residues. V lost 3 bases to trimming and J lost 6 bases, with 5 bases between them. The V gene's germline CDR1 is MNHNY and CDR2 SVGAGI (reference sequence). TCRdb analysed the reads with MiXCR anew, one entry per CDR3 protein. The sample yields hundreds of thousands of distinct CDR3 sequences, under 40% seen once. About this clonotype: Antigen unknown.

The receptor's source is a human donor in good health (CMV status not recorded). Some clones in this sample may be carry-over from other donors' samples. V gene TRBV6-6 combines with J gene TRBJ1-2, with unresolved D. The specimen comprised cultured CD8+ T cells from PBMCs, sampled from culture after CMV antigen stimulation. DNA of the CDR3: TGTGCCAGCAGTTATTCAGATGGCTACACCTTC. Protein: CASSYSDGYTF.